These T cell receptor beta chains were read from a single sample in a study of CD8 T cells in ankylosing spondylitis. Each CDR3 protein is one row after TCRdb ran MiXCR on the 5' RACE reads. Of about 480,000 distinct CDR3 sequences listed, roughly 15% are singletons. The sequenced sample was blood, either unsorted or a sorted T cell fraction (not recorded which). These receptors were collected from a male donor with ankylosing spondylitis. Both conserved end residues are part of each CDR3. The D gene is left open where the match is weak. Size is stated for part of the rows, as once, few or many counts, or as a class when the clone is expanded.

v_gene	d_gene	j_gene	abundance	CDR3nt	CDR3aa
TRBV5-1	NA	TRBJ2-3	many	TGTGCCAGCAGCTTAGGGGGAGATACGCAGTATTTT	CASSLGGDTQYF
TRBV29-1	NA	TRBJ2-7	NA	TGCAGCGTTGCGGGAGCGGACTACGAGCAGTACTTC	CSVAGADYEQYF
TRBV7-8	NA	TRBJ2-3	NA	TGTGCCAGCAGCGATGGCACGGGGGGCGGCACAGATACGCAGTATTTT	CASSDGTGGGTDTQYF
TRBV11-3	NA	TRBJ1-1	few	TGTGCCAGCAGCTTAGGGTCAGTCACTGAAGCTTTCTTT	CASSLGSVTEAFF
TRBV6-2/TRBV6-3	NA	TRBJ2-3	few	TGTGCCAGCAGTTACGCCTGGGACCACAAAAAGGGGGATACGCAGTATTTT	CASSYAWDHKKGDTQYF
TRBV19	NA	TRBJ1-5	few	TGTGCCAGTAGCGACAGATCTAATAGCAATCAGCCCCAGCATTTT	CASSDRSNSNQPQHF
TRBV20-1	NA	TRBJ1-5	NA	TGCAGTGCTAGAGATCGGGCCCTCACAGGGCTTGAGCATAGCAATCAGCCCCAGCATTTT	CSARDRALTGLEHSNQPQHF
TRBV20-1	TRBD1	TRBJ2-1	few	TGCAGTGCTACCCCCCGGGACAGGGGTAAGAATGAGCAGTTCTTC	CSATPRDRGKNEQFF
TRBV27	NA	TRBJ2-7	NA	TGTGCCAGCAGTTTATCGGGTGATGCACTCCTCTCCTACGAGCAGTACTTC	CASSLSGDALLSYEQYF
TRBV6-2/TRBV6-3	TRBD1	TRBJ2-1	NA	TGTGCCAGCAGTTACGGACAGGGCCTAGAGCAGTTCTTC	CASSYGQGLEQFF
TRBV27	TRBD2	TRBJ2-2	NA	TGTGCCAGCAGTGCGGTCCCCGGGAGGGTAACCGGGGAGCTGTTTTTT	CASSAVPGRVTGELFF
TRBV12-3/TRBV12-4	TRBD1	TRBJ1-2	many	TGTGCCAGCAGCGGACCTCGGGGACAGGGAATTCCTGGCTACACCTTC	CASSGPRGQGIPGYTF
TRBV20-1	NA	TRBJ2-3	NA	TGCAGTGCTAGCGGGTTTGCGGGGGATACGCAGTATTTT	CSASGFAGDTQYF
TRBV11-2	TRBD1	TRBJ1-2	few	TGTGCCAGCAGCATTACGAGAACAGGGGGCGATGGCTACACCTTC	CASSITRTGGDGYTF
TRBV25-1	NA	TRBJ2-7	NA	TGTGCCAGCAGAGCGACAGAATCAGGGCAGTACTTC	CASRATESGQYF
TRBV6-1	TRBD1	TRBJ2-7	NA	TGTGCCACCATGTCAGGGGGAATGAACTACGAGCAGTACTTC	CATMSGGMNYEQYF
TRBV7-3	NA	TRBJ1-2	NA	TGTGCCAGCAGCTCGTCTTCTACCCGGACCCAGGGCTACACCTTC	CASSSSSTRTQGYTF
TRBV20-1	TRBD2	TRBJ2-5	NA	TGCAGTGCTAGAGACGGAGGGACTAGCCGTGAAGAGACCCAGTACTTC	CSARDGGTSREETQYF
TRBV5-1	TRBD1	TRBJ1-1	many	TGCGCCAGCAGCTTGGGGACAGGGGCGAACACTGAAGCTTTCTTT	CASSLGTGANTEAFF
TRBV5-1	NA	TRBJ2-5	few	TGCGCCAGCAGCCCCCAGACTTTCGAACAAGAGACCCAGTACTTC	CASSPQTFEQETQYF
TRBV18	TRBD2	TRBJ2-3	few	TGTGCCAGCTCACCTCAAGGACTAGCGGGTCGCACAGATACGCAGTATTTT	CASSPQGLAGRTDTQYF
TRBV7-9	TRBD1	TRBJ2-1	NA	TGTGCCAGCAGCTTAGACAGGGGGGACAATGAGCAGTTCTTC	CASSLDRGDNEQFF
TRBV7-2	NA	TRBJ2-1	few	TGTGCCAGCAGCCCCCGTACAGGGTCAACCTACAATGAGCAGTTCTTC	CASSPRTGSTYNEQFF
TRBV29-1	NA	TRBJ1-1	many	TGCAGCGTTGTTAAGGATCGAGGAGCTTTCTTT	CSVVKDRGAFF
TRBV7-9	NA	TRBJ2-1	few	TGTGCCAGCAGCTTAGTTGGGGGAGTAGAAGGCAATGAGCAGTTCTTC	CASSLVGGVEGNEQFF
TRBV5-1	NA	TRBJ1-5	NA	TGCGCCAGCAGCCCGGGTGGGGTGGGTCAGCCCCAGCATTTT	CASSPGGVGQPQHF